This TCR beta chain was sequenced during a study of cytomegalovirus exposure and HLA in healthy donors. The PCR contained 60 Vbeta and 13 Jbeta primers. Sequenced by immunoSEQ multiplex PCR; TCRdb stores in-frame clones only, minus some. The repertoire includes around 150,000 clones, approximately 62% of them detected once, and approximately 1.5% sits in the top ten. The TCR was taken from a man between 50 and 59 years old in good health and CMV-seronegative. Sequenced material: PBMCs.

The CDR3 DNA reads as TGTGCCAGCAGTGAAGGGATAGCGGCTAGCACAGATACGCAGTATTTT. Translation gives CASSEGIAASTDTQYF. This chain links TRBV6-1 with TRBJ2-3; a weak D match, TRBD2 (6 bases). CDR1 and CDR2 (germline): MNHNS, SASEGT. V lost 1 base to trimming and J lost 0 bases, with 11 bases between them. The CDR3 has 16 amino acids.